One sample yielded the 23 T cell receptor beta chains listed below, sequenced in a study of T cell responses to AZD1222 COVID-19 vaccine. Some clones are missing from TCRdb's copy, which holds only in-frame ones; the method was immunoSEQ multiplex PCR. The table lists about 120,000 clones, around 87% of them singletons. This specimen consisted of peripheral blood, obtained on day 0 of AZD1222 vaccination. The receptor set was obtained from an adult in good health.

J is TRBJ2-5 and V is TRBV4-2; 9 positions agree with TRBD2. Germline CDR1 and CDR2: LGHNA and YNFKEQ. With V trimmed by 1 base and J by 4 bases, 13 bases remained unmatched. The CDR3 contains 18 residues. The CDR3 reads CASSQASRGGAGLETQYF. Here the CDR3 DNA reads TGTGCCAGCAGCCAAGCGAGCCGCGGGGGGGCCGGCTTAGAGACCCAGTACTTC.

The rearrangement links TRBV19 to TRBJ2-2, with TRBD2 identical over 8 bases. Germline CDR1 LNHDA, CDR2 SQIVND (reference sequence). This CDR3 is 17 amino acids long. Losses at the gene ends were 3 bases for V and 1 base for J; bases not matched to a gene: 7. CDR3 in amino acids: CASSMGSGGLNTGELFF. The CDR3 nucleotides read TGTGCCAGTAGTATGGGAAGCGGGGGCCTGAACACCGGGGAGCTGTTTTTT.

DNA of the CDR3: TGTGCCAGCAGCCAAGTACCCGGAGGCTACACCTTC. It translates to CASSQVPGGYTF. The chain combines TRBV3-1 (or the pseudogene TRBV3-2) with TRBJ1-2, with no clear D. The germline V gene encodes CDR1 LGHDT and CDR2 YNNKEL (reference sequence). V was trimmed by 1 base and J by 8 bases, leaving 8 bases between them. This CDR3 region has 12 residues.

This clone has only a few counts. The chain couples TRBV12-3 or TRBV12-4 to TRBJ1-1, with D unresolved. This CDR3 comprises 13 residues. V was cut by 5 bases and J by 0 bases, with 7 bases left in between. The CDR3 protein is CASSRYMNTEAFF. CDR3 DNA: TGTGCCAGCAGTCGATACATGAACACTGAAGCTTTCTTT.

The chain recombines TRBV27 with TRBJ2-6; D gene ambiguous. V was trimmed by 2 bases and J by 4 bases, leaving 18 bases between them. The CDR3 spans 18 residues. Germline CDR1 reads MNHEY; CDR2 reads SMNVEV (reference sequence). CDR3 DNA: TGTGCCAGCAGTTTAGCTAAGGGTTCTGGCCCCGGGGCCAACGTCCTGACTTTC. Residues: CASSLAKGSGPGANVLTF.

The J gene is TRBJ2-1, the V gene TRBV4-3, with 8 nucleotides matching TRBD2. The germline V gene encodes CDR1 LGHNA and CDR2 YSLEER. The CDR3 extends over 16 amino acids. Germline trimming cut 1 base from V and 1 base from J; bases unmatched to any gene: 3. The CDR3 sequence: CASSQGGTSSYNEQFF. The DNA of the CDR3 is TGCGCCAGCAGCCAAGGCGGGACTAGTTCCTACAATGAGCAGTTCTTC.

The rearrangement joins TRBV4-1 to TRBJ2-2; D gene uncertain. This CDR3 contains 14 residues. Deletions cut 0 bases from V and 6 bases from J, with 8 bases between. From germline, CDR1 is MGHRA and CDR2 YSYEKL. In DNA form, the CDR3 reads TGCGCCAGCAGCCAAGAAGCCGGGCCCGGGGAGCTGTTTTTT. It translates to CASSQEAGPGELFF.

V is TRBV11-2 and J is TRBJ1-4; 8 nucleotides align to TRBD1. V shed 5 bases, J shed 3 bases, and the junction held 8 bases outside the gene matches. This CDR3 contains 16 residues. Germline V gene sequence: CDR1 SGHAT, CDR2 FQNNGV. This CDR3 reads CASSPRGPFSNEKLFF. In DNA form, the CDR3 reads TGTGCCAGCAGCCCCAGGGGGCCGTTTTCTAATGAAAAACTGTTTTTT.

The chain joins TRBV7-9 to TRBJ2-7; 7 bases line up with TRBD1. The length of the CDR3 is 14 residues. After removal of 2 bases from V and 4 bases from J, the junction contained 5 bases not matched to a gene. The germline gives CDR1 SEHNR, CDR2 FQNEAQ (reference sequence). CDR3 bases: TGTGCCAGCAGCTTATCACAGGGGCAGTACGAGCAGTACTTC. Protein: CASSLSQGQYEQYF.

The chain recombines TRBV3-1 (or the pseudogene TRBV3-2) with TRBJ2-3; 9 nucleotides agree with TRBD2. Trimming took 0 bases from V and 7 from J; bases not matched to a gene: 8. The germline V gene encodes CDR1 LGHDT and CDR2 YNNKEL (reference sequence). This CDR3 is 16 amino acids long. The CDR3 loop is CASSQEGSGGIYTQYF. The CDR3 DNA sequence: TGTGCCAGCAGCCAAGAGGGTAGCGGGGGCATATATACGCAGTATTTT.

CDR3 coding DNA: TGCAGCGTTGGGCAGGCCATTAACACTGAAGCTTTCTTT. Residues: CSVGQAINTEAFF. The chain links TRBV29-1 to TRBJ1-1; D remains unclear. The CDR3 is 13 amino acids. V shed 4 bases and J shed 2 bases, with 11 bases lying between them. The V gene's germline CDR1 is SQVTM and CDR2 ANQGSEA.

The chain links TRBV13 to TRBJ2-1; D remains unclear. V gave up 1 base and J gave up 4 bases, with 11 bases separating them. This CDR3 comprises 15 residues. Germline assignment: CDR1 PRHDT and CDR2 FYEKMQ (reference sequence). This CDR3 reads CASSLVGPEYNEQFF. The CDR3, as DNA: TGTGCCAGCAGCTTAGTGGGTCCGGAATACAATGAGCAGTTCTTC.

This chain connects TRBV11-2 to TRBJ1-2; D is undetermined. The V gene's germline CDR1 is SGHAT and CDR2 FQNNGV. The length of the CDR3 is 12 residues. The V and J ends lost 4 bases and 4 bases respectively, with 7 bases between them. This chain's CDR3 is CASSSEGYGYTF. The CDR3 bases are TGTGCCAGCAGCTCAGAGGGCTATGGCTACACCTTC.

The chain employs TRBV6-4 and TRBJ1-1; no clear D. CDR3 length equals 14 residues. Trimming removed 0 bases from V and 2 bases from J, with 7 bases in between. Germline V gene lookup returns CDR1 MRHNA and CDR2 SNTAGT. The CDR3 loop is CASSDSSRNTEAFF. The CDR3 nucleotides read TGTGCCAGCAGTGACTCGAGCAGAAACACTGAAGCTTTCTTT.

CDR3 DNA: TGTGCCAGCAATTCGGGACGTAACACCTACGAGCAGTACTTC. Translating gives CASNSGRNTYEQYF. This chain joins TRBV2 and TRBJ2-7, with D possibly being TRBD1 or TRBD2 (5 bases each). Deletions cut 7 bases from V and 2 bases from J, with 15 bases between. The CDR3 extends over 14 amino acids. Germline-derived CDR1 and CDR2 are SNHLY and FYNNEI.

The chain carries TRBV19 and TRBJ2-2; no firm D call. The germline V and J ends were trimmed by 11 bases and 1 base, with 11 bases remaining between them. Germline loops: CDR1 LNHDA, CDR2 SQIVND (reference sequence). The CDR3 consists of 13 residues. The CDR3 sequence is CAAGRRNTGELFF. The CDR3 nucleotides read TGTGCCGCTGGCCGAAGGAACACCGGGGAGCTGTTTTTT.

This chain connects TRBV6-5 to TRBJ2-2, with TRBD1 as a possible D gene (6 bases). V dropped 7 bases and J dropped 2 bases, with 14 bases sitting between them. The V gene's germline CDR1 is MNHEY and CDR2 SVGAGI. The CDR3 is 15 residues long. In nucleotides, the CDR3 is TGTGCCAGCATCAGCGGACAGCTCAACACCGGGGAGCTGTTTTTT. Its translation: CASISGQLNTGELFF.

The genes are TRBV6-5 and TRBJ2-1, with TRBD1 as a possible D gene (6 bases). V was clipped by 10 bases and J by 4 bases, with 20 bases between them. In germline, CDR1 is MNHEY, CDR2 SVGAGI. This CDR3 has 15 residues. In DNA, the CDR3 is TGTGCCAATGCAGAGGACAGTGGATCGTACAATGAGCAGTTCTTC. Translation: CANAEDSGSYNEQFF.

The rearrangement links TRBV6-5 to TRBJ2-5; D may correspond to TRBD1 or TRBD2 (5 bases each). Trimming pared 6 bases from V and 3 bases from J, leaving 11 bases between. Germline assignment: CDR1 MNHEY and CDR2 SVGAGI. The CDR3 has 13 amino acids. DNA for the CDR3: TGTGCCAGCAGGGGGGTCGCGGAAGAGACCCAGTACTTC. This codes for CASRGVAEETQYF.

The rearrangement uses TRBV3-1 (or the pseudogene TRBV3-2) and TRBJ1-1; TRBD1 aligns across 8 bases. V gave up 4 bases and J gave up 4 bases; unmatched junction bases: 5. CDR1 LGHDT and CDR2 YNNKEL come from the germline V gene (reference sequence). There are 14 residues in the CDR3. The CDR3 loop reads CASSLTGGGTEAFF. The CDR3 DNA follows: TGTGCCAGCAGCCTCACAGGGGGGGGCACTGAAGCTTTCTTT.

In this sample, this clone turned up once. The V call is TRBV6-2 or TRBV6-3, the J call TRBJ2-7; tentatively, D is TRBD1 (6 bases). Trimming left V 5 bases short and J 0 bases short, with 17 bases between. The germline CDR1 and CDR2 sequences are MNHEY and SVGEGT. CDR3 length equals 16 residues. The CDR3 DNA reads as TGTGCCAGCAGTCGATTTGGGACAATCGCCTCCTACGAGCAGTACTTC. Its translation: CASSRFGTIASYEQYF.

V is TRBV3-1 (or the pseudogene TRBV3-2) and J is TRBJ1-1, with D perhaps matching TRBD1 (5 bases). V lost 4 bases and J lost 8, with 8 bases in between. The germline V gene has CDR1 LGHDT and CDR2 YNNKEL (reference sequence). There are 11 residues in the CDR3. This CDR3 reads CASSLAGEAFF. CDR3 DNA: TGTGCCAGCAGCCTAGCAGGGGAAGCTTTCTTT.

This chain links TRBV4-1 with TRBJ1-6; the match to TRBD1 covers 9 bases. The CDR3 runs to 15 residues. Germline CDR1 reads MGHRA; CDR2 reads YSYEKL. V lost 5 bases to trimming and J lost 7 bases; unmatched junction nucleotides: 6. CDR3 residues: CASSLRTGANSPLHF. The CDR3 DNA follows: TGCGCCAGCAGCTTACGGACAGGGGCCAATTCACCCCTCCACTTT.